The 28 T cell receptor beta chains below come from one sample, sequenced in a study of monozygotic twins with inflammatory bowel disease. TCRdb reprocessed the 5' RACE reads, with one entry per CDR3 protein and no DNA. The sample data list fewer than 550,000 distinct CDR3 sequences. Material for sequencing was blood. The origin of the receptors is a human donor with ulcerative colitis or Crohn's disease, or a healthy co-twin of an affected twin (not recorded which).

The chain combines TRBV7-6 with TRBJ2-7; there is no DNA to check the TCRdb D call of TRBD1. CDR1 is SGHVS and CDR2 is FNYEAQ in the germline V gene. The CDR3 length is 15 residues. CDR3 in amino acids: CASSFSGTGGYEQYF.

The chain carries TRBV28 and TRBJ2-1. CDR1 is MDHEN, CDR2 SYDVKM, per germline. CDR3 size: 14 residues. The CDR3 here is CASSYVSSYNEQFF.

V gene TRBV20-1 combines with J gene TRBJ2-7. Germline V lookup: CDR1 DFQATT, CDR2 SNEGSKA (reference sequence). This CDR3 region has 14 residues. The CDR3 loop is CSARDPDGSYEQYF.

The chain is built from TRBV12-3 or TRBV12-4 and TRBJ1-6; TCRdb indicates TRBD1, and absent DNA this call remains unverified. CDR3 size: 14 residues. CDR3 amino acids: CASSTKGPNSPLHF.

The V and J genes are TRBV12-3 or TRBV12-4 and TRBJ1-2; the D call of TRBD1 rests on TCRdb alone, since no DNA is present to check it. The CDR3 loop spans 15 amino acids. CDR3 amino acids: CASRRTGGLDYGYTF.

The CDR3 reads CASTKGQGSEKLFF. The genes are TRBV12-3 or TRBV12-4 and TRBJ1-4; with no DNA, the TCRdb D assignment of TRBD1 cannot be verified. There are 14 residues in the CDR3.

The genes are TRBV14 and TRBJ2-5; TCRdb designates TRBD1, a call that cannot be tested without DNA. The CDR3 spans 15 residues. Germline V gives CDR1 SGHDN, CDR2 FVKESK. The CDR3 reads CASSQSRGLGETQYF.

The chain joins TRBV10-3 to TRBJ1-6. This CDR3 comprises 18 residues. The V gene's germline CDR1 is ENHRY and CDR2 SYGVKD. CDR3 sequence reads: CAISERSAQSSYNSPLHF.

This rearrangement joins TRBV20-1 to TRBJ1-5; the TCRdb D gene call, TRBD1, has no DNA to confirm it. Germline-derived CDR1 and CDR2 are DFQATT and SNEGSKA (reference sequence). This CDR3 has 14 amino acids. Here the CDR3 reads CSARQTGTAQPQHF.

This chain links TRBV5-1 with TRBJ2-6; checking the TCRdb D call of TRBD1 is not possible without DNA. The CDR3 sequence is 19 residues long. Germline V CDR1 and CDR2: SGHRS, YFSETQ. The CDR3 sequence: CASSLAGGLGPSGANVLTF.

The J gene is TRBJ1-5, the V gene TRBV24-1. The CDR3 is 12 residues long. The germline V gene encodes CDR1 KGHDR and CDR2 SFDVKD. The chain's CDR3 is CATSDPDQPQHF.

The CDR3 sequence is CSVDQLNTEAFF. This sequence joins TRBV29-1 and TRBJ1-1. This CDR3 contains 12 residues. Germline lookup yields CDR1 SQVTM and CDR2 ANQGSEA.

The chain combines TRBV4-1 with TRBJ2-1; TCRdb indicates TRBD2, and absent DNA this call remains unverified. Looked up from germline, CDR1 is MGHRA and CDR2 is YSYEKL. This CDR3 is 15 amino acids long. CDR3 region: CASSQDGGGFNEQFF.

The chain combines TRBV19 with TRBJ2-2. Germline assignment: CDR1 LNHDA and CDR2 SQIVND (reference sequence). This CDR3 has 15 residues. CDR3 protein: CASSSFGVHTGELFF.

V is TRBV12-3 or TRBV12-4 and J is TRBJ2-1; absent DNA, TCRdb's TRBD2 call cannot be checked. The CDR3 runs 14 residues. This chain's CDR3 is CASNRGGSYNEQFF.

This chain connects TRBV6-1 to TRBJ2-6; TCRdb reports TRBD1, a call that lacks DNA to check it against. Germline V gene sequence: CDR1 MNHNS, CDR2 SASEGT. CDR3 length: 15 residues. CDR3 sequence: CASRTPGTGANVLTF.

The chain employs TRBV12-5 and TRBJ1-1. In germline, CDR1 is LGHNT, CDR2 FRNRAP. CDR3 size: 14 residues. The CDR3: CASGSGSLNTEAFF.

The chain has TRBV12-3 or TRBV12-4 and TRBJ2-3; TCRdb's assignment of TRBD1 cannot be checked, as there is no DNA. This CDR3 has 16 amino acids. CDR3 region: CASSLGRGTGIDTQYF.

The rearrangement uses TRBV11-2 and TRBJ1-6; TCRdb names TRBD1, which stays unverified in the absence of DNA. Germline V gene data show CDR1 as SGHAT and CDR2 as FQNNGV. The CDR3 runs to 16 residues. The CDR3 loop reads CASSLDRGQVNSPLHF.

This sequence joins TRBV20-1 and TRBJ2-5; checking the TCRdb D call of TRBD1 is not possible without DNA. The length of the CDR3 is 18 residues. Per the germline V gene, CDR1 is DFQATT and CDR2 is SNEGSKA (reference sequence). This CDR3 reads CSARDSAGGYKYQETQYF.

The CDR3 region is CASSTPWRVGNEQFF. This chain uses TRBV12-3 or TRBV12-4 with TRBJ2-1; TCRdb gives TRBD2 as the D gene, but with no DNA this cannot be confirmed. The CDR3 has 15 residues.

The chain carries TRBV7-8 and TRBJ2-1. Looked up from germline, CDR1 is SGHVS and CDR2 is FQNEAQ. This CDR3 spans 15 amino acids. CDR3 protein: CASSFSGKKENEQFF.

V usage is TRBV11-2 and J usage is TRBJ1-5; lacking DNA, the TRBD1 call made by TCRdb goes unchecked. The CDR3 is made up of 13 amino acids. Germline CDR1 is SGHAT and CDR2 is FQNNGV. The CDR3 loop reads CASSALGAQPQHF. Filled out from reference TRBV11-2 and TRBJ1-5, the complete variable domain reads EAGVAQSPRYKIIEKRQSVAFWCNPISGHATLYWYQQILGQGPKLLIQFQNNGVVDDSQLPKDRFSAERLKGVDSTLKIQPAKLEDSAVYLCASSALGAQPQHFGDGTRLSIL.

The J gene is TRBJ2-1, the V gene TRBV20-1; the D call of TRBD1 rests on TCRdb alone, since no DNA is present to check it. Per the germline V gene, CDR1 is DFQATT and CDR2 is SNEGSKA (reference sequence). The CDR3 consists of 17 residues. The CDR3 here is CSARSSNQGGRNNEQFF.

The chain uses TRBV18 and TRBJ1-1; without DNA, the TCRdb call of TRBD1 cannot be checked. CDR1 and CDR2 (germline): KGHSH, LQKENI. CDR3 length: 13 amino acids. CDR3 protein: CASSLTGGFEAFF.

This chain uses TRBV9 with TRBJ2-4; the D call from TCRdb, TRBD2, cannot be confirmed without DNA. The germline CDR1 and CDR2 sequences are SGDLS and YYNGEE. The CDR3 totals 19 residues. CDR3 loop: CASSVGVSGRAPTKNIQYF.

CDR3 loop: CASQEKAVFQRGYTF. The chain has TRBV6-1 and TRBJ1-2. There are 15 residues in the CDR3. Germline assignment: CDR1 MNHNS and CDR2 SASEGT.

The chain carries TRBV2 and TRBJ2-2; TCRdb's assignment of TRBD1 cannot be checked, as there is no DNA. Germline CDR1 reads SNHLY; CDR2 reads FYNNEI. The CDR3 covers 16 residues. The CDR3 loop is CASSDTGGEGAGELFF.